Listed below are T cell receptor beta chains from one sample, sequenced in a study of cytomegalovirus exposure and HLA in healthy donors. Profiled with immunoSEQ multiplex PCR; TCRdb holds only in-frame clones, not every one. The profile shows under 150,000 clones, roughly four fifths of them singletons. Sequenced material: PBMCs. Source of these receptors: a male donor in good health and CMV-seronegative. CDR3s include the opening cysteine and the closing phenylalanine or tryptophan. Fields, in order: J gene, clone size, V gene, D gene, CDR3 DNA, CDR3 protein. The D gene is left open where the match is weak. Size is omitted from some rows. Given values are once, few, many or a class for expanded clones.

>TRBJ2-5|-|TRBV11-3|TRBD2
TGTGCCAGCAGCCCGGGACTAGCGGGACAAGAGACCCAGTACTTC
CASSPGLAGQETQYF
>TRBJ1-5|once|TRBV7-9|-
TGTGCCAGCAGCTTTGGGGGACGGGGGAGCAGTCAGCCCCAGCATTTT
CASSFGGRGSSQPQHF
>TRBJ2-7|-|TRBV10-3|-
TGTGCCATCAGTGCCAGAAACGAGCAGTACTTC
CAISARNEQYF
>TRBJ2-5|-|TRBV4-3|TRBD2
TGCGCCAGCAGCCAAGGGACTAGTCCTACGCAAGAGACCCAGTACTTC
CASSQGTSPTQETQYF
>TRBJ2-3|-|TRBV5-1|-
TGCGCCAGCAGCCCGGCGGGGCCCCAGGATACGCAGTATTTT
CASSPAGPQDTQYF
>TRBJ2-7|-|TRBV6-1|TRBD2
TGTGCCAGCAGTGCCGAGACTAGCCCAAGCGAGCAGTACTTC
CASSAETSPSEQYF
>TRBJ1-5|-|TRBV19|TRBD1
TGTGCCACTAAACAGGGGAATCAGCCCCAGCATTTT
CATKQGNQPQHF
>TRBJ2-7|-|TRBV4-3|-
TGCGCCAGCAGCCAAGGGCTAGACTCGACCTACGAGCAGTACTTC
CASSQGLDSTYEQYF
>TRBJ1-4|-|TRBV10-2|TRBD1
TGCGCCAGCAGCCTCGTAACAGGGGATAATGAAAAACTGTTTTTT
CASSLVTGDNEKLFF
>TRBJ2-3|once|TRBV7-8|-
TGTGCCAGCAGCCCCTCCGGGAGCACAGATACGCAGTATTTT
CASSPSGSTDTQYF
>TRBJ1-4|-|TRBV4-1|-
TGCGCCAGCAGCCAAGATTCCGGACTTAGAGAAAAACTGTTTTTT
CASSQDSGLREKLFF
>TRBJ1-3|-|TRBV15|TRBD1
TGTGCCACCAGCAGAGGGGACAGGATCTCTGGAAACACCATATATTTT
CATSRGDRISGNTIYF
>TRBJ2-4|-|TRBV11-3|TRBD1
TGTGCCAGCAGCCCCACAGGCGGGGACAGGGGTGACATTCAGTACTTC
CASSPTGGDRGDIQYF
>TRBJ2-1|-|TRBV7-9|TRBD2
TGTGCCAGCAGCGGGACTAGCGGGACCGGTGAGCAGTTCTTC
CASSGTSGTGEQFF
>TRBJ1-3|-|TRBV2|-
TGTGCCAGCAGTGAAGCCCCTGGGAGAGGGAACACCATATATTTT
CASSEAPGRGNTIYF
>TRBJ2-7|-|TRBV27|-
TGTGCCAGCAGTTTGAGGCAGACCTACGAGCAGTACTTC
CASSLRQTYEQYF
>TRBJ1-4|-|TRBV19|TRBD1
TGTGCCAGTAGTATGGGACAGGGAGCCCTTAATGAAAAACTGTTTTTT
CASSMGQGALNEKLFF
>TRBJ2-2|once|TRBV19|TRBD2
TGTGCCAGTAGTATTAGCGGGGCCCTTTGGGGGGAGCTGTTTTTT
CASSISGALWGELFF
>TRBJ2-1|-|TRBV7-2|TRBD1
TGTGCCAGCAGCGGACCCCCAAGGGGACAGAGCTCCTACAATGAGCAGTTCTTC
CASSGPPRGQSSYNEQFF
>TRBJ2-1|-|TRBV9|TRBD1
TGTGCCAGCAGCCTGACAGGGGATGAGCAGTTCTTC
CASSLTGDEQFF
>TRBJ2-1|-|TRBV5-1|-
TGCGCCAGCAGCTTGTACGGGGGATCCTACAATGAGCAGTTCTTC
CASSLYGGSYNEQFF
>TRBJ1-4|-|TRBV18|TRBD1
TGTGCCAGCTCAACGATGACAGGGGGAGATGAAAAACTGTTTTTT
CASSTMTGGDEKLFF
>TRBJ2-2|-|TRBV9|-
TGTGCCAGCAGGTACCGGACTGGCACCGGGGAGCTGTTTTTT
CASRYRTGTGELFF
>TRBJ1-2|-|TRBV6-5|TRBD1
TGTGCCAGCAGTTCTGTCCCGGGACAGAGGTTTGGCTACACCTTC
CASSSVPGQRFGYTF
>TRBJ2-1|-|TRBV29-1|-
TGCAGCGTCCTGGGCAGCGGAAGCTCCTACAATGAGCAGTTCTTC
CSVLGSGSSYNEQFF